A single sample gave rise to the 27 T cell receptor beta chains below, sequenced in a study of blood T cell repertoires in COVID-19. TCRdb keeps only in-frame clones here, not all; method: immunoSEQ multiplex PCR. The sample includes a few hundred thousand clones, roughly 86% of them seen just once. The sequencing input was PBMCs or T cells enriched from blood (not recorded which). These receptors were collected from a woman aged 18-30 years who had recovered from COVID-19.

The chain uses TRBV5-8 and TRBJ1-5, with 11 bases that match TRBD1. V lost 5 bases, J lost 6 bases, and 1 base stayed unmatched. This CDR3 has 13 amino acids. CDR1 and CDR2 from the germline V gene are SGHTS and YDEGEE. DNA for the CDR3: TGTGCCAGCAGAGGGACAGGGGGTCAGCCCCAGCATTTT. Its protein product is CASRGTGGQPQHF. Combining the CDR3 with reference TRBV5-8 and TRBJ1-5 gives the whole variable domain EAGVTQSPTHLIKTRGQQATLRCSPISGHTSVYWYQQALGLGLQFLLWYDEGEERNRGNFPPRFSGRQFPNYSSELNVNALELEDSALYLCASRGTGGQPQHFGDGTRLSIL.

This chain links TRBV28 with TRBJ1-4, with TRBD1 matching over 8 bases. The J segment lost 10 bases and the V segment lost 2 bases, leaving 9 bases of the junction unmatched. The germline gives CDR1 MDHEN, CDR2 SYDVKM. This CDR3 comprises 15 residues. The CDR3 DNA sequence: TGTGCCAGCAGTTTAACCCTCCACAGGGGGGGAAAACTGTTTTTT. Protein sequence: CASSLTLHRGGKLFF.

The rearrangement joins TRBV28 to TRBJ1-1; maybe TRBD1 (6 bases). The germline V and J ends were trimmed by 9 bases and 4 bases, with 12 bases remaining between them. CDR1 MDHEN and CDR2 SYDVKM come from the germline V gene. The length of the CDR3 is 12 residues. CDR3 sequence: CASIQGGTEAFF. CDR3 nucleotide sequence: TGTGCCAGTATACAGGGTGGCACTGAAGCTTTCTTT.

This sequence joins TRBV30 and TRBJ1-5, with 9 nucleotides matching TRBD1. V lost 3 bases and J lost 5; bases outside the gene matches: 5. The CDR3 has 14 amino acids. In germline, CDR1 is GTSNPN, CDR2 SVGIG (reference sequence). CDR3 sequence: CAWSRDREHQPQHF. Written as DNA, the CDR3 is TGTGCCTGGAGCCGGGACAGGGAGCATCAGCCCCAGCATTTT.

V usage is TRBV5-1 and J usage is TRBJ2-1, with D unresolved. Trimming removed 4 bases from V and 0 bases from J, with 14 bases in between. Germline loops: CDR1 SGHRS, CDR2 YFSETQ. This CDR3 has 16 residues. CDR3 protein: CASSPPQPGSYNEQFF. The CDR3 DNA is TGCGCCAGCAGCCCGCCCCAACCGGGCTCCTACAATGAGCAGTTCTTC.

This clone was picked up a small number of times. The chain employs TRBV27 and TRBJ1-6; 8 nucleotides agree with TRBD1. J gave up 8 bases and V 6 bases, and 9 bases lay outside the gene matches. CDR1 is MNHEY and CDR2 is SMNVEV in the germline V gene (reference sequence). There are 15 residues in the CDR3. The CDR3 DNA sequence: TGTGCCAGCAGCCAGGACAGGGATAATGATTCACCCCTCCACTTT. Translation: CASSQDRDNDSPLHF.

CDR3 residues: CASSYPRAAGANVLTF. CDR3 coding DNA: TGTGCCAGCAGTTACCCCAGGGCCGCTGGGGCCAACGTCCTGACTTTC. The V call is TRBV6-5, the J call TRBJ2-6; TRBD1 is a possible D gene (5 bases). Germline loops: CDR1 MNHEY, CDR2 SVGAGI. The CDR3 spans 16 residues. Trimming removed 2 bases at V and 2 bases at J, with 10 bases between.

The V call is TRBV7-9, the J call TRBJ1-6; D is ambiguous. CDR3 length: 15 residues. Germline V gene lookup returns CDR1 SEHNR and CDR2 FQNEAQ (reference sequence). The ends were cut back, 5 bases at V and 0 bases at J, with 8 bases in the middle. Here the CDR3 DNA reads TGTGCCAGCAGCGGAGGGAGCTCCTATAATTCACCCCTCCACTTT. This gives the protein CASSGGSSYNSPLHF.

This chain joins TRBV27 and TRBJ2-2, with TRBD2 matching 9 bases. In germline, CDR1 is MNHEY, CDR2 SMNVEV (reference sequence). The J segment lost 8 bases and the V segment lost 4 bases, leaving 5 bases of the junction unmatched. The CDR3 totals 14 residues. CDR3 amino acids: CASSSVAGVGELFF. CDR3 coding DNA: TGTGCCAGCAGTTCCGTAGCGGGAGTAGGGGAGCTGTTTTTT.

This clone occurred once. The chain employs TRBV9 and TRBJ2-7; D may be TRBD2 (6 bases). The CDR3 covers 14 residues. V was trimmed by 2 bases and J by 3 bases, leaving 12 bases between them. Germline V gives CDR1 SGDLS, CDR2 YYNGEE. CDR3 amino acids: CASSVFGGGYEQYF. The CDR3 coding sequence is TGTGCCAGCAGCGTCTTCGGGGGAGGCTACGAGCAGTACTTC.

This clone was observed a handful of times. This chain connects TRBV9 to TRBJ1-3; D is ambiguous. Germline CDR1 and CDR2: SGDLS and YYNGEE. The CDR3 spans 16 residues. The V end lost 1 base, the J end lost 0 bases, and 11 bases lay between the germline ends. CDR3 bases: TGTGCCAGCAGCGTACTAGGCAGTAACTCTGGAAACACCATATATTTT. Translated: CASSVLGSNSGNTIYF. Full variable domain (remainder filled in from reference TRBV9 and TRBJ1-3): DSGVTQTPKHLITATGQRVTLRCSPRSGDLSVYWYQQSLDQGLQFLIQYYNGEERAKGNILERFSAQQFPDLHSELNLSSLELGDSALYFCASSVLGSNSGNTIYFGEGSWLTVV.

V gene TRBV28 combines with J gene TRBJ2-2, with 7 bases matching TRBD1. Germline-derived CDR1 and CDR2 are MDHEN and SYDVKM. Trimming cost V 5 bases and J 5 bases; bases outside gene matches: 11. The CDR3 has 16 amino acids. The CDR3 DNA reads TGTGCCAGCAGTGAAACAGGGGCCACGGGTACCGGGGAGCTGTTTTTT. Its protein product is CASSETGATGTGELFF.

The chain links TRBV9 to TRBJ2-5; 7 bases agree with TRBD2. V lost 0 bases, J lost 2 bases, and 7 bases stayed unmatched. Germline V gives CDR1 SGDLS, CDR2 YYNGEE. CDR3 length: 16 residues. The CDR3 reads CASSVATGGRQETQYF. The CDR3, as DNA: TGTGCCAGCAGCGTAGCTACGGGGGGTCGACAAGAGACCCAGTACTTC.

The rearrangement links TRBV21-1 to TRBJ2-7; the table names TRBD1, a call not compared with the DNA. TRBV21-1 is tagged as a pseudogene. The CDR3 is made up of 17 amino acids. In DNA, the CDR3 is TGTGCCAGCAGCACCCCCTGGCTCAGGGCACGCTCCTACGAGCAGTACTTC. It codes for CASSTPWLRARSYEQYF.

The chain has TRBV27 and TRBJ1-2, with TRBD1 matching 8 bases. Unmatched junction bases numbered 10, after V lost 4 bases and J lost 6 bases. The germline V gene encodes CDR1 MNHEY and CDR2 SMNVEV (reference sequence). This CDR3 contains 15 residues. As DNA, the CDR3 is TGTGCCAGCAGTTCGACAGGGGATCATCTTGATGGCTACACCTTC. Its protein product is CASSSTGDHLDGYTF.

This clone has a handful of counts. The chain uses TRBV28 and TRBJ2-1, with TRBD2 matching 13 bases. CDR3 length equals 18 residues. Germline lookup yields CDR1 MDHEN and CDR2 SYDVKM. V lost 6 bases, J lost 3 bases, and 11 bases stayed unmatched. The CDR3 region has the DNA TGTGCCAGCAGGCGTCCGGGACTAGCGGGACCTTTCTACAATGAGCAGTTCTTC. It yields the protein CASRRPGLAGPFYNEQFF.

The chain recombines TRBV7-9 with TRBJ2-1, with 7 bases lining up with TRBD1. The CDR3 length is 15 residues. Looked up from germline, CDR1 is SEHNR and CDR2 is FQNEAQ (reference sequence). The ends lost 1 base at V and 4 bases at J; junction bases unmatched: 4. DNA for the CDR3: TGTGCCAGCAGCTTAGGAGACAGGGTGTACAATGAGCAGTTCTTC. This codes for CASSLGDRVYNEQFF.

The V gene is TRBV7-2, the J gene TRBJ2-7; tentatively, D is TRBD2 (5 bases). The CDR3 has 13 residues. The V and J ends lost 5 bases and 3 bases respectively, with 11 bases between them. Germline CDR1 reads SGHTA; CDR2 reads FQGNSA. CDR3 amino acids: CASSTPDFYEQYF. The CDR3 DNA reads as TGTGCCAGCAGCACTCCGGACTTCTACGAGCAGTACTTC.

CDR3 in amino acids: CAYTHPGQGFGGYTF. CDR3 coding DNA: TGTGCCTATACGCATCCGGGACAGGGGTTTGGAGGCTACACCTTC. The chain has TRBV30 and TRBJ1-2; 10 nucleotides align to TRBD1. After removal of 7 bases from V and 8 bases from J, the junction contained 16 bases not matched to a gene. The CDR3 extends over 15 amino acids. CDR1 and CDR2 (germline): GTSNPN, SVGIG (reference sequence).

The genes are TRBV6-2 or TRBV6-3 and TRBJ2-5; D might be TRBD2 (7 bases). Germline V gene lookup returns CDR1 MNHEY and CDR2 SVGEGT. Trimming left V 7 bases short and J 4 bases short, with 19 bases between. This CDR3 is built from 15 residues. CDR3 sequence: CASIPRGGRGETQYF. DNA for the CDR3: TGTGCCAGCATCCCTAGGGGGGGAAGGGGAGAGACCCAGTACTTC.

CDR3 protein: CASSLAGTSGRVPDTQYF. The CDR3, as DNA: TGTGCCAGCAGCTTAGCGGGGACTAGCGGGAGGGTTCCAGATACGCAGTATTTT. The chain uses TRBV7-2 and TRBJ2-3; 16 bases are a match to TRBD2. The germline gives CDR1 SGHTA, CDR2 FQGNSA. V trimming: 0 bases; J trimming: 4 bases; junction bases outside the gene matches: 4. This CDR3 has 18 residues.

The table lists this clone with a few counts. The rearrangement links TRBV6-5 to TRBJ2-1; the D gene is possibly TRBD2 (5 bases). The V end lost 0 bases, the J end lost 0 bases, and 6 bases lay between the germline ends. This CDR3 contains 15 residues. Germline loops: CDR1 MNHEY, CDR2 SVGAGI. Here the CDR3 DNA reads TGTGCCAGCAGTTACTCGAGCGGCTCCTACAATGAGCAGTTCTTC. Encoded protein: CASSYSSGSYNEQFF.

The CDR3 DNA sequence: TGTGCCAGCAGCTTAGCGTTAGGGGAGGGAGAGACCCAGTACTTC. Its translation: CASSLALGEGETQYF. V and J are TRBV11-1 and TRBJ2-5; 7 nucleotides agree with TRBD2. CDR1 and CDR2 from the germline V gene are SGHAT and FQDESV (reference sequence). The CDR3 runs 15 residues. After removal of 0 bases from V and 4 bases from J, the junction contained 5 bases not matched to a gene.

The chain recombines TRBV11-2 with TRBJ2-3; maybe TRBD2 (6 bases). The CDR3 consists of 15 residues. The V gene lost 5 bases and the J gene lost 3 bases, with 15 bases spanning the gap. The germline gives CDR1 SGHAT, CDR2 FQNNGV. CDR3 residues: CASSRSGLTTDTQYF. CDR3 DNA: TGTGCCAGCAGCCGAAGCGGGTTGACAACAGATACGCAGTATTTT.

V and J are TRBV19 and TRBJ2-7; the match to TRBD1 covers 9 bases. V was clipped by 4 bases and J by 4 bases; unmatched bases: 8. Germline V gene sequence: CDR1 LNHDA, CDR2 SQIVND (reference sequence). The CDR3 extends over 15 amino acids. CDR3 nucleotides: TGTGCCAGTAGTACAATTACAGGGGGCTTTTACGAGCAGTACTTC. Protein: CASSTITGGFYEQYF. Filled out from reference TRBV19 and TRBJ2-7, the complete variable domain reads DGGITQSPKYLFRKEGQNVTLSCEQNLNHDAMYWYRQDPGQGLRLIYYSQIVNDFQKGDIAEGYSVSREKKESFPLTVTSAQKNPTAFYLCASSTITGGFYEQYFGPGTRLTVT.

This chain links TRBV6-5 with TRBJ1-2, with a tentative D call TRBD1 (5 bases). CDR1 and CDR2 from the germline V gene are MNHEY and SVGAGI. There are 13 residues in the CDR3. The V end was cut by 10 bases, the J end by 0 bases, with 12 bases between. Here the CDR3 DNA reads TGTGCCACTCGACAGTTAGCTAACTATGGCTACACCTTC. It yields the protein CATRQLANYGYTF.

The chain has TRBV19 and TRBJ2-7; a possible D gene is TRBD2 (6 bases). Germline CDR1 LNHDA, CDR2 SQIVND (reference sequence). The CDR3 runs 14 residues. V was shortened by 5 bases and J by 2 bases, with 13 bases between the two germline ends. CDR3 in DNA: TGTGCCAGTAGTTTTCGGGAGACAGCCTACGAGCAGTACTTC. This encodes CASSFRETAYEQYF.